This TCR beta chain came from a study of cytomegalovirus exposure and HLA in healthy donors. The length of the CDR3 is 15 residues. Per the germline V gene, CDR1 is SGHRS and CDR2 is YFSETQ. The V gene lost 0 bases and the J gene lost 2 bases, with 9 bases spanning the gap. As for this clone: Its antigen is not identified.

The study, taken as a whole, reports: Some V segments (TRBV6-2 and TRBV6-3 among them) were excluded as indistinguishable. It was reported that the classifier diagnosed cytomegalovirus status with high specificity and sensitivity in both the original and validation cohorts.

The PCR employed 60 Vbeta primers together with 13 Jbeta primers. Measured with immunoSEQ multiplex PCR; TCRdb has only the in-frame clones, and not every one. The sample records about 82,000 clones, around 81% being singletons. The TCR originated in a male donor in good health and CMV-seropositive. The rearrangement uses TRBV5-1 and TRBJ1-5; weak D call: TRBD1 (5 bases). The sample taken for sequencing was PBMCs. Here the CDR3 DNA reads TGCGCCAGCAGCTTGGAGGGGCAGGGCAATCAGCCCCAGCATTTT. Protein: CASSLEGQGNQPQHF.